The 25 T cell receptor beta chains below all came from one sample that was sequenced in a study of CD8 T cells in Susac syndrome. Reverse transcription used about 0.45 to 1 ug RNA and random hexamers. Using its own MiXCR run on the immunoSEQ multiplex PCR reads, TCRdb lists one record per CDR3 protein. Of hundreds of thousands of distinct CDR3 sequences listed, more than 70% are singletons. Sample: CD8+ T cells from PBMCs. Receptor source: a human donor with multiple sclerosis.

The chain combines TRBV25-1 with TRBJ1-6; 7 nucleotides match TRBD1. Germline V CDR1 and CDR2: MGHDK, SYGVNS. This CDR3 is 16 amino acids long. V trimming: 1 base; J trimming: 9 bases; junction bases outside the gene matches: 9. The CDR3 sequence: CASSEFDQGGGSPLHF. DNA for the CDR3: TGTGCCAGCAGTGAATTCGACCAGGGGGGCGGTTCACCCCTCCACTTT.

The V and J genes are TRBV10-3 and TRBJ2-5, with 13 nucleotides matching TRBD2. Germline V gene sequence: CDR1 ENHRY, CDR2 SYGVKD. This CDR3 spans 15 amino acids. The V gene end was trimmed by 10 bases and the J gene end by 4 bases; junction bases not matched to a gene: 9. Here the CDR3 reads CATTTSGGLAETQYF. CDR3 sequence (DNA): TGTGCCACGACGACTAGCGGGGGGCTAGCAGAGACCCAGTACTTC.

CDR3 in amino acids: CASSFRGDIEAFF. The CDR3 nucleotides are TGTGCCAGCAGTTTTAGGGGAGACATTGAAGCTTTCTTT. The chain combines TRBV28 with TRBJ1-1, with D tentatively TRBD1 (5 bases). Germline values: CDR1 MDHEN, CDR2 SYDVKM. The germline V and J ends were trimmed by 3 bases and 7 bases, with 12 bases remaining between them. The CDR3 totals 13 residues.

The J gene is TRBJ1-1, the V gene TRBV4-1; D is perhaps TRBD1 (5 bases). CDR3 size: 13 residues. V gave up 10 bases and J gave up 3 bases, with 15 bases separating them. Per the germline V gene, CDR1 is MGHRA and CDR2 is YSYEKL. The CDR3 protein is CATVPPGDTEAFF. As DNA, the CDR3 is TGCGCCACTGTCCCGCCGGGGGACACTGAAGCTTTCTTT.

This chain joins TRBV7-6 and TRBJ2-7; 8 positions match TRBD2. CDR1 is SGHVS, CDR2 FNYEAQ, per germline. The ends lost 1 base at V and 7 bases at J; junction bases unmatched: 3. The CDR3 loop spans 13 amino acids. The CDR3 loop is CASSLGAGDEQYF. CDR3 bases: TGTGCCAGCAGCTTAGGAGCGGGGGATGAGCAGTACTTC.

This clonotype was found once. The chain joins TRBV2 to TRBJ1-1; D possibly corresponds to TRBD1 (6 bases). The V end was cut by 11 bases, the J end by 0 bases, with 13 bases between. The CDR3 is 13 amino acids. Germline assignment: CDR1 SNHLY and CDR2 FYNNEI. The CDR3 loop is CAGHGQLNTEAFF. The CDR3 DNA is TGTGCCGGACATGGACAGCTGAACACTGAAGCTTTCTTT.

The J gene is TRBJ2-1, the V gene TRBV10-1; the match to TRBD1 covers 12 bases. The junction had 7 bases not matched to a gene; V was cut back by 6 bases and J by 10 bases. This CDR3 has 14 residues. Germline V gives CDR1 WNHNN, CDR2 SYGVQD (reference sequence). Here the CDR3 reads CASSSRDRGREQFF. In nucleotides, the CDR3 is TGCGCCAGCAGCTCCCGGGACAGGGGGCGCGAGCAGTTCTTC.

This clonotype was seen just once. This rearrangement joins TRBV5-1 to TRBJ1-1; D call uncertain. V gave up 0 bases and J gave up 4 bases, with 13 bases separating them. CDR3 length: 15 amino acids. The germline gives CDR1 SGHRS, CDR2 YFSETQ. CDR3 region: CASSLAEGSGTEAFF. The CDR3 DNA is TGCGCCAGCAGCTTGGCGGAGGGATCGGGCACTGAAGCTTTCTTT. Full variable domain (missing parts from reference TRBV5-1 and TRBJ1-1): KAGVTQTPRYLIKTRGQQVTLSCSPISGHRSVSWYQQTPGQGLQFLFEYFSETQRNKGNFPGRFSGRQFSNSRSEMNVSTLELGDSALYLCASSLAEGSGTEAFFGQGTRLTVV.

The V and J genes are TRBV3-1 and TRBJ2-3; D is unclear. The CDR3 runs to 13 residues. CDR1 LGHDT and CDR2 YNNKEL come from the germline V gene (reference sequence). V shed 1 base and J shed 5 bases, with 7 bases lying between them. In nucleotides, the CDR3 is TGTGCCAGCAGCCAAGTTATATTAGATACGCAGTATTTT. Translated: CASSQVILDTQYF.

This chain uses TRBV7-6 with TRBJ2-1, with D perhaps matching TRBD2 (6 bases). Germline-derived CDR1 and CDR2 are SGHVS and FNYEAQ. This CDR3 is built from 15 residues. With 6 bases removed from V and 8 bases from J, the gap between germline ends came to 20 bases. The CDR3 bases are TGTGCCAGCAGATCGAGTCGGGACTCTTCTGATGAGCAGTTCTTC. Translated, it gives CASRSSRDSSDEQFF. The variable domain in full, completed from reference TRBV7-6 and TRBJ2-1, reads GAGVSQSPRYKVTKRGQDVALRCDPISGHVSLYWYRQALGQGPEFLTYFNYEAQQDKSGLPNDRFSAERPEGSISTLTIQRTEQRDSAMYRCASRSSRDSSDEQFFGPGTRLTVL.

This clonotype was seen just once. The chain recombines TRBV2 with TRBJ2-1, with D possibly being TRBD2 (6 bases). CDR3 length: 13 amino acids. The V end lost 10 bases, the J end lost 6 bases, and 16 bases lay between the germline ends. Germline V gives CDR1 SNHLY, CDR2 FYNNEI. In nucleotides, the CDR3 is TGTGCCAACGGGGACTCGGGCGTCAATGAGCAGTTCTTC. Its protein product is CANGDSGVNEQFF.

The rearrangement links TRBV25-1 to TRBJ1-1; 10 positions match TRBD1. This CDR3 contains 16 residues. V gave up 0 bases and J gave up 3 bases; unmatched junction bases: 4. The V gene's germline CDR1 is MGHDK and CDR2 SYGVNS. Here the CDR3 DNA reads TGTGCCAGCAGTGAATATAGTGGACAGGGGGACACTGAAGCTTTCTTT. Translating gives CASSEYSGQGDTEAFF.

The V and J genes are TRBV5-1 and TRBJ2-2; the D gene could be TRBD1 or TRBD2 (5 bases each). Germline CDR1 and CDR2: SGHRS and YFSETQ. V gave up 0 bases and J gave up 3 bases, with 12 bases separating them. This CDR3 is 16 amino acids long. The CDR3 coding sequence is TGCGCCAGCAGCTTGGATCCCTGGGGGTACACCGGGGAGCTGTTTTTT. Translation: CASSLDPWGYTGELFF.

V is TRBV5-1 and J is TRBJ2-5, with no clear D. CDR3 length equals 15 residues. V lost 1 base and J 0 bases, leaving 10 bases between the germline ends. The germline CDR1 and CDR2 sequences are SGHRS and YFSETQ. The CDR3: CASSLWSDNQETQYF. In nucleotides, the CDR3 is TGCGCCAGCAGCTTGTGGTCAGACAACCAAGAGACCCAGTACTTC.

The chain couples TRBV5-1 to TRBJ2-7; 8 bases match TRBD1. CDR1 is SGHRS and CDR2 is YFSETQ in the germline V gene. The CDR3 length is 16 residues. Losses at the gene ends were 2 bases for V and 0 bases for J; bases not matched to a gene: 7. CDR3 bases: TGCGCCAGCAGCTTAACCCGACAGGGGCCCTCCTACGAGCAGTACTTC. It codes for CASSLTRQGPSYEQYF.

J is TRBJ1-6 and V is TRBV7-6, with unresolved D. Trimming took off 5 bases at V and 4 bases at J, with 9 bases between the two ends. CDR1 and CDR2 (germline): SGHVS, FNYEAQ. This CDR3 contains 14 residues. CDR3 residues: CASSPDGYNSPLHF. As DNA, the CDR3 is TGTGCCAGCAGCCCAGACGGTTATAATTCACCCCTCCACTTT.

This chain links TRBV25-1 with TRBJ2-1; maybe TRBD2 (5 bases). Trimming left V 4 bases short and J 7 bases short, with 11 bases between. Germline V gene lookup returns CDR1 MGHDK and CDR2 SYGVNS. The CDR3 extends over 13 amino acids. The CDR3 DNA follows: TGTGCCAGCAGTGTACACGGGGTAAATGAGCAGTTCTTC. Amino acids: CASSVHGVNEQFF.

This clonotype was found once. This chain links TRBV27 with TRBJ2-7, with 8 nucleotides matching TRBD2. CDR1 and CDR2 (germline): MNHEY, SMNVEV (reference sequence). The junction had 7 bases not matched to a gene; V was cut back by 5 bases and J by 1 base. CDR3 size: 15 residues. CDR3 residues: CASSMGERESYEQYF. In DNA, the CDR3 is TGTGCCAGCAGTATGGGGGAGCGGGAGTCCTACGAGCAGTACTTC.

CDR3 sequence reads: CASMASYEQYF. CDR3 in DNA: TGTGCCAGCATGGCTTCCTACGAGCAGTACTTC. This chain uses TRBV28 with TRBJ2-7; D uncertain. The germline V gene encodes CDR1 MDHEN and CDR2 SYDVKM. V lost 7 bases and J 1 base, leaving 5 bases between the germline ends. This CDR3 spans 11 amino acids.

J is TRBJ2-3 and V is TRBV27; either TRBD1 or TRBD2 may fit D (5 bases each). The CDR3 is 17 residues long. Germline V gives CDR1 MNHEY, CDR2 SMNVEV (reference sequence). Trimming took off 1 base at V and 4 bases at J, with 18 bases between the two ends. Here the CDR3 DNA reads TGTGCCAGCAGTTTATTGGTCGGGACGTCTGCCGCAGATACGCAGTATTTT. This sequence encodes CASSLLVGTSAADTQYF.

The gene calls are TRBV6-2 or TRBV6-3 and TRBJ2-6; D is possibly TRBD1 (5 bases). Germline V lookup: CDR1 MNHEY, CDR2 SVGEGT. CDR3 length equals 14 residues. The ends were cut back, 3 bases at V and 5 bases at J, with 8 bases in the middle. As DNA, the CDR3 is TGTGCCAGCAGTTATAGGGGTTGGGCCAACGTCCTGACTTTC. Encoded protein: CASSYRGWANVLTF.

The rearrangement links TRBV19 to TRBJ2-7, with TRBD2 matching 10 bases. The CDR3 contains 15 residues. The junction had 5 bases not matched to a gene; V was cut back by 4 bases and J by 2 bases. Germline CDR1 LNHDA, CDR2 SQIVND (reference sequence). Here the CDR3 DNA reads TGTGCCAGTAGTAACGCCGGACTAGCGGCCTACGAGCAGTACTTC. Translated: CASSNAGLAAYEQYF.

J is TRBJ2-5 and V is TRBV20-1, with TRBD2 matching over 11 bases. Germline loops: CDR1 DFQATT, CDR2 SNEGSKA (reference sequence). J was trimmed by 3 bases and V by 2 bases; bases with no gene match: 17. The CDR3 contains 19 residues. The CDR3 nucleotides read TGCAGTGCTAGATACCCTTTGTCTAGCGGGGGGCCTTGGAAAGAGACCCAGTACTTC. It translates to CSARYPLSSGGPWKETQYF.

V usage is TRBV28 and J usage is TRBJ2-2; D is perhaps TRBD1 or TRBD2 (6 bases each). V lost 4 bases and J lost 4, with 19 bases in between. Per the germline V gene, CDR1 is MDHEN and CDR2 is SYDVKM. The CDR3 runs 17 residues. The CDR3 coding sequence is TGTGCCAGCAGTTCCCCGACAGGAGGGCATTTCACCGGGGAGCTGTTTTTT. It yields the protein CASSSPTGGHFTGELFF.

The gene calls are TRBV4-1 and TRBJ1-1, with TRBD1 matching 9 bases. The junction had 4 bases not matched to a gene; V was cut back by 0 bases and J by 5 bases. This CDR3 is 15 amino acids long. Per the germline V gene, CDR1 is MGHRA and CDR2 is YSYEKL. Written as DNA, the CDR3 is TGCGCCAGCAGCCAAGAGGGACAGGGAGAAACTGAAGCTTTCTTT. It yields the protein CASSQEGQGETEAFF.